The 12 T cell receptor beta chains listed next were all sequenced from one sample in a study of OX40 agonist ivuxolimab in advanced cancers. Sequenced by immunoSEQ multiplex PCR; TCRdb stores in-frame clones only, minus some. The table has about 60,000 clones, approximately 86% seen once. The source material was CD4+ or CD8+ T cells sorted from blood, sampled in a trial of the OX40 agonist ivuxolimab. The receptors derive from an adult with an advanced solid tumor such as melanoma, head and neck, liver or kidney cancer.

The rearrangement links TRBV19 to TRBJ2-1, with 11 bases fitting TRBD1. Losses at the gene ends were 6 bases for V and 7 bases for J; bases not matched to a gene: 8. This CDR3 region has 15 residues. The germline V gene has CDR1 LNHDA and CDR2 SQIVND (reference sequence). In nucleotides, the CDR3 is TGTGCCAGTAGACACGGGACAGGGGGATTGAATGAGCAGTTCTTC. This translates into CASRHGTGGLNEQFF.

This clone was picked up a small number of times. V usage is TRBV11-2 and J usage is TRBJ2-7, with D possibly called TRBD1 or TRBD2 (7 bases each). Germline V gene lookup returns CDR1 SGHAT and CDR2 FQNNGV. Between the trimmed V and J ends, which lost 5 bases and 5 bases, there was a span of 16 bases. The CDR3 loop spans 14 amino acids. The CDR3: CASSPGGGRNEQYF. CDR3 sequence (DNA): TGTGCCAGCAGCCCAGGGGGGGGGCGAAACGAGCAGTACTTC.

V usage is TRBV4-2 and J usage is TRBJ1-5; D ambiguous. The germline V gene has CDR1 LGHNA and CDR2 YNFKEQ. The CDR3 covers 14 residues. V lost 5 bases to trimming and J lost 0 bases, with 8 bases between them. The chain's CDR3 is CASSLDASNQPQHF. Written as DNA, the CDR3 is TGTGCCAGCAGCTTAGATGCTAGCAATCAGCCCCAGCATTTT.

The CDR3 nucleotides read TGTGCCAGCAGCTTAGGGTATACCTCCGGGGAGCTGTTTTTT. Its translation is CASSLGYTSGELFF. This rearrangement joins TRBV7-2 to TRBJ2-2, with D unresolved. V was clipped by 1 base and J by 6 bases, with 9 bases between them. CDR1 and CDR2 from the germline V gene are SGHTA and FQGNSA. This CDR3 has 14 amino acids.

The chain recombines TRBV30 with TRBJ1-1; 9 bases are shared with TRBD1. V trimming: 0 bases; J trimming: 10 bases; junction bases outside the gene matches: 9. The CDR3 length is 14 residues. Germline CDR1 reads GTSNPN; CDR2 reads SVGIG (reference sequence). This chain's CDR3 is CAWSVLDRGGRAFF. In DNA form, the CDR3 reads TGTGCCTGGAGTGTACTGGACAGGGGAGGCAGAGCTTTCTTT.

As DNA, the CDR3 is TGTGCCAGCAGCCAAGATCTGATAGCGGGGGGGAGAGCGACCCAGTACTTC. Translating gives CASSQDLIAGGRATQYF. The gene calls are TRBV4-2 and TRBJ2-5; 11 positions match TRBD2. The V segment lost 0 bases and the J segment 7 bases; nucleotides outside the gene matches: 10. CDR1 and CDR2 from the germline V gene are LGHNA and YNFKEQ. The CDR3 runs 17 residues.

The chain is built from TRBV19 and TRBJ1-1; a weak D match, TRBD1 (6 bases). This CDR3 comprises 13 residues. Trimming cost V 1 base and J 4 bases, with 7 bases left between them. Germline V gives CDR1 LNHDA, CDR2 SQIVND (reference sequence). The CDR3 bases are TGTGCCAGTAGTATAGGAGGGGGCACTGAAGCTTTCTTT. It codes for CASSIGGGTEAFF.

The chain combines TRBV6-5 with TRBJ2-5; 9 bases align to TRBD1. There are 14 residues in the CDR3. Germline CDR1 is MNHEY and CDR2 is SVGAGI. The V gene end was trimmed by 6 bases and the J gene end by 5 bases; junction bases not matched to a gene: 7. The DNA of the CDR3 is TGTGCCAGCAGAAGGGACAGGGCATTGGAGACCCAGTACTTC. Its translation: CASRRDRALETQYF.

This clone was recorded only once. The chain combines TRBV9 with TRBJ2-3; perhaps TRBD2 as D (5 bases). Trimming shortened V by 2 bases and J by 6 bases, and 16 bases separated the two germline ends. The germline CDR1 and CDR2 sequences are SGDLS and YYNGEE. The CDR3 sequence is 15 residues long. The CDR3 is CASSVAGREGDTQYF. The CDR3 DNA is TGTGCCAGCAGCGTCGCAGGTCGGGAAGGGGATACGCAGTATTTT.

This clone was seen a few times. J is TRBJ2-5 and V is TRBV7-2; D may be TRBD1 (6 bases). The CDR3 extends over 14 amino acids. V gave up 5 bases and J gave up 3 bases, with 13 bases separating them. Looked up from germline, CDR1 is SGHTA and CDR2 is FQGNSA. CDR3 DNA sequence: TGTGCCAGCAGCCCAGAGGCAGGGGAAGAGACCCAGTACTTC. It is translated as CASSPEAGEETQYF.

This clone has a single count. The chain uses TRBV15 and TRBJ2-5; D perhaps matches TRBD1 (6 bases). Per germline, CDR1 LNHNV and CDR2 YYDKDF (reference sequence). V was cut by 4 bases and J by 8 bases, with 14 bases left in between. The CDR3 has 13 residues. The CDR3 coding sequence is TGTGCCACCAGCAACAGGGAGCGGCTCACCCAGTACTTC. Protein: CATSNRERLTQYF.

V gene TRBV6-6 combines with J gene TRBJ2-5, with D perhaps TRBD2 (6 bases). The DNA matches TRBJ2-7 better at its end, which makes the J call doubtful. The CDR3 runs to 11 residues. The germline V gene encodes CDR1 MNHNY and CDR2 SVGAGI (reference sequence). CDR3 sequence: CASGGAYEQYF. CDR3 bases: TGTGCCAGCGGCGGGGCGTACGAGCAGTACTTC.